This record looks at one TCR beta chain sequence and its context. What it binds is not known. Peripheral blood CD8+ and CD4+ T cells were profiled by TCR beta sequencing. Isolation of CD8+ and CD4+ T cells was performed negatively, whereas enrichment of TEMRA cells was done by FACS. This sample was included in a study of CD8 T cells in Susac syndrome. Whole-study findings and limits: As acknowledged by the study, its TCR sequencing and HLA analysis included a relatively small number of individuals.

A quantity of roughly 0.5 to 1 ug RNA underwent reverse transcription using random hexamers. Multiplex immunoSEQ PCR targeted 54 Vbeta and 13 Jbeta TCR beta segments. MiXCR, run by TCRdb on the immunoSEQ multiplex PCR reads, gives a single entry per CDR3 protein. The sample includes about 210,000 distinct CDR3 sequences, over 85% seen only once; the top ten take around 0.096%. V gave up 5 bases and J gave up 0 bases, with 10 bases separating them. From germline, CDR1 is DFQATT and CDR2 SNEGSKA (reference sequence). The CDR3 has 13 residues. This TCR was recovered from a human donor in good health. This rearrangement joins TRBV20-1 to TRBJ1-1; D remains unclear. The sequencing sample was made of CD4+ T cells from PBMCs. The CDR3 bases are TGCAGTGCTCGCGGAGGGTTGAACACTGAAGCTTTCTTT. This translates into CSARGGLNTEAFF.